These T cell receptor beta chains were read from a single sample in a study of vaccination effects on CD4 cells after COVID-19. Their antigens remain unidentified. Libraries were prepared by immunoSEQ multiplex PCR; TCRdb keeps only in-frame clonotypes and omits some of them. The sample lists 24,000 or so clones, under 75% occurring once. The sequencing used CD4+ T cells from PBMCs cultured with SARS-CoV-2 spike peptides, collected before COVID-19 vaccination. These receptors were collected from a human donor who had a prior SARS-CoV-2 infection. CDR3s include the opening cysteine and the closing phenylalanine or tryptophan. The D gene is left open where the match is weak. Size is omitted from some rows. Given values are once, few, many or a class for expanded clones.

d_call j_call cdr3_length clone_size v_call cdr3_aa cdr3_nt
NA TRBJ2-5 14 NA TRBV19 CASSPSTASETQYF TGTGCCAGTAGTCCTAGTACAGCTTCAGAGACCCAGTACTTC
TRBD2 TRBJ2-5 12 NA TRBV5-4 CASGTSGETQYF TGTGCCAGCGGAACTAGCGGAGAGACCCAGTACTTC
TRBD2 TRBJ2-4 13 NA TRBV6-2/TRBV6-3 CASSWGLAGRSTF TGTGCCAGCAGTTGGGGACTAGCGGGGCGCTCAACCTTC
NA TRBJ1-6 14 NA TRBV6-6 CASTTGTFNSPLHF TGTGCCAGCACAACCGGGACTTTTAATTCACCCCTCCACTTT
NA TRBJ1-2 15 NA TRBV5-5 CASSNGGIGGYGYTF TGTGCCAGCAGCAACGGGGGGATCGGAGGTTATGGCTACACCTTC
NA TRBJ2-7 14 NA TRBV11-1 CASSWGPSSYEQYF TGTGCCAGCAGCTGGGGCCCAAGCTCCTACGAGCAGTACTTC
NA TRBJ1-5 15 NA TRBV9 CASSVDAPGRQPQHF TGTGCCAGCAGCGTAGACGCCCCCGGACGTCAGCCCCAGCATTTT
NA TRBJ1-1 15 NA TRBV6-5 CASSYSKLDFPDAFF TGTGCCAGCAGTTACTCGAAATTGGATTTCCCCGACGCTTTCTTT
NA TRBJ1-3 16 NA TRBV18 CASSPTGSSSGNTIYF TGTGCCAGCTCACCAACGGGGTCGAGCTCTGGAAACACCATATATTTT
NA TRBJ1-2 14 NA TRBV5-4 CASSLAGADYGYTF TGTGCCAGCAGCTTGGCAGGGGCAGACTATGGCTACACCTTC
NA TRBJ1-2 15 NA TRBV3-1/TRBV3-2 CASSLGAGRGYGYTF TGTGCCAGCAGCCTGGGAGCTGGCAGGGGCTATGGCTACACCTTC
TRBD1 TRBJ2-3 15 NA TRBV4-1 CASSDRDRALDTQYF TGCGCCAGCAGCGACCGGGACAGAGCTTTGGATACGCAGTATTTT
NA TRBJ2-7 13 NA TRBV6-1 CASSEREDSEQYF TGTGCCAGCAGTGAGAGAGAGGACAGCGAGCAGTACTTC
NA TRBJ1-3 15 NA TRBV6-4 CASSDVWASGNTIYF TGTGCCAGCAGTGACGTGTGGGCCTCAGGAAACACCATATATTTT
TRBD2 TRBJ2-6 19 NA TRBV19 CASSIGTSGGTSGANVLTF TGTGCCAGTAGTATTGGGACTAGCGGGGGGACCTCTGGGGCCAACGTCCTGACTTTC
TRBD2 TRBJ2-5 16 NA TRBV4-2 CASSHGTSGGGETQYF TGTGCCAGCAGCCATGGGACTAGCGGGGGCGGGGAGACCCAGTACTTC
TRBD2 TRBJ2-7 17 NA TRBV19 CASSRLAGMSNFYEQYF TGTGCCAGTAGTAGGCTAGCGGGAATGAGTAATTTCTACGAGCAGTACTTC
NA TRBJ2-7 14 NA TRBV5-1 CASSLTGSSYEQYF TGCGCCAGCAGCTTGACAGGGTCATCATACGAGCAGTACTTC
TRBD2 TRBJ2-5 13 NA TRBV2 CASTAASGETQYF TGTGCCAGCACGGCGGCTAGCGGGGAGACCCAGTACTTC
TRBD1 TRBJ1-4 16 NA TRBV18 CASSLGQGGFGEKLFF TGTGCCAGCTCACTCGGACAGGGTGGCTTCGGTGAAAAACTGTTTTTT
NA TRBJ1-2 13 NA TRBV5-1 CASSLGQNYGYTF TGCGCCAGCAGCTTGGGACAAAACTATGGCTACACCTTC
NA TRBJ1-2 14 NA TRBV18 CASSQLTGNYGYTF TGTGCCAGCTCACAATTGACGGGCAACTATGGCTACACCTTC
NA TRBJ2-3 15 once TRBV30 CAWSVGDARTDTQYF TGTGCCTGGAGTGTGGGGGATGCGCGCACAGATACGCAGTATTTT
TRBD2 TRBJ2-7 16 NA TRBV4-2 CASSQRGTSTPYEQYF TGTGCCAGCAGCCAACGAGGGACTAGCACACCTTACGAGCAGTACTTC
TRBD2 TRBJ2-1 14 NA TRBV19 CASSILNSGGEQFF TGTGCCAGTAGTATTCTCAATAGCGGGGGTGAGCAGTTCTTC
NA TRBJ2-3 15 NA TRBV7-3 CASSLSAWGTDTQYF TGTGCCAGCAGCTTGAGCGCCTGGGGCACAGATACGCAGTATTTT
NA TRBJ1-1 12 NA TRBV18 CASLDSRTEAFF TGTGCCAGCTTAGATTCGAGGACTGAAGCTTTCTTT
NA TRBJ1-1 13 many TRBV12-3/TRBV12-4 CASSLREADEAFF TGTGCCAGCAGTTTAAGAGAGGCGGATGAAGCTTTCTTT
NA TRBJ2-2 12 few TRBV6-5 CASSRNTGELFF TGTGCCAGCAGCAGAAACACCGGGGAGCTGTTTTTT
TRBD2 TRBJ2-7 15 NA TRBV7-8 CASSLAGGSTYEQYF TGTGCCAGCAGCTTAGCTGGCGGGAGTACCTACGAGCAGTACTTC
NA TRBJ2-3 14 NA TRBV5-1 CASSLDSNTDTQYF TGCGCCAGCAGCTTGGATTCCAACACAGATACGCAGTATTTT
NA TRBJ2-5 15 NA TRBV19 CASSIRTGSGETQYF TGTGCCAGTAGTATAAGGACCGGGAGTGGGGAGACCCAGTACTTC
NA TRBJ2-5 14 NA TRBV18 CASSPPALRETQYF TGTGCCAGCTCACCACCGGCACTTCGAGAGACCCAGTACTTC
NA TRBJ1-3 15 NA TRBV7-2 CASSFSVSSGNTIYF TGTGCCAGCAGCTTCTCAGTGAGCTCTGGAAACACCATATATTTT
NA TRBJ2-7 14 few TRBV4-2 CASSQDLAGREQYF TGTGCCAGCAGCCAAGATTTGGCAGGGCGCGAGCAGTACTTC
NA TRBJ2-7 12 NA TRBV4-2 CASSQDQGEQYF TGTGCCAGCAGCCAAGATCAGGGGGAGCAGTACTTC
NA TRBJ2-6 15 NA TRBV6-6 CASTNGGAGANVLTF TGTGCCAGCACCAACGGGGGCGCGGGGGCCAACGTCCTGACTTTC
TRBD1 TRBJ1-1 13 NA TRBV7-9 CASTQGQWTEAFF TGTGCCAGCACCCAGGGACAGTGGACTGAAGCTTTCTTT
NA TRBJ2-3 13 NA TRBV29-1 CSAGIMRTDTQYF TGCAGCGCCGGTATTATGAGAACAGATACGCAGTATTTT
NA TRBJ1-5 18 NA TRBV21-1 CASSKAQLLRRQNQPQHF TGTGCCAGCAGCAAAGCGCAGCTTTTAAGGCGGCAAAATCAGCCCCAGCATTTT
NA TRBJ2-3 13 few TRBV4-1 CASSQVQPDTQYF TGCGCCAGCAGCCAAGTACAGCCAGATACGCAGTATTTT
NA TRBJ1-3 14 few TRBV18 CASSRDHSGNTIYF TGTGCCAGCTCACGGGACCACTCTGGAAACACCATATATTTT
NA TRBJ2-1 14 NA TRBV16 CASSNQFSSSEQFF TGTGCCAGCAGCAACCAGTTTAGCAGCTCTGAGCAGTTCTTC
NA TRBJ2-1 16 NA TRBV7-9 CASSLAMATSGNEQFF TGTGCCAGCAGCTTAGCTATGGCGACAAGTGGGAATGAGCAGTTCTTC
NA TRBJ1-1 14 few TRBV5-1 CASSRSAENTEAFF TGCGCCAGCAGCCGATCCGCGGAAAACACTGAAGCTTTCTTT
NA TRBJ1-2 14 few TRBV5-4 CASSLVYTDYGYTF TGTGCCAGCAGCTTGGTTTACACCGACTATGGCTACACCTTC
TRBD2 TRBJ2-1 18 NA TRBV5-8 CASSLEGTSGDPRFGQFF TGTGCCAGCAGCTTGGAAGGGACTAGCGGGGACCCCCGGTTTGGGCAGTTCTTC
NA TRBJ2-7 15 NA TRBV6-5 CASSTRGRTAYEQYF TGTGCCAGCAGTACGCGAGGGAGGACAGCGTACGAGCAGTACTTC
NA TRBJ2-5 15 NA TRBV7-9 CASSWGTSGQETQYF TGTGCCAGCAGCTGGGGGACAAGCGGACAAGAGACCCAGTACTTC